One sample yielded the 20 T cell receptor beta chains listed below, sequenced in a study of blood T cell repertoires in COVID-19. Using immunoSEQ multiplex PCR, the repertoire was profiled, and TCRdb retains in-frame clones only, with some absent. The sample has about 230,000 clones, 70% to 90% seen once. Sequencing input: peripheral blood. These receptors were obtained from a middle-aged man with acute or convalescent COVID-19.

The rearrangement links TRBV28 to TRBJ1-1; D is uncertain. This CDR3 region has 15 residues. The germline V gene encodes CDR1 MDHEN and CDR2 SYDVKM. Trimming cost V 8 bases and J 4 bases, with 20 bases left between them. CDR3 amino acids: CASLAASKPGTEAFF. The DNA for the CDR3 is TGTGCCAGCCTAGCGGCCTCTAAGCCGGGCACTGAAGCTTTCTTT. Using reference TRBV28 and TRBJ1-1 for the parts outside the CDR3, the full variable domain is DVKVTQSSRYLVKRTGEKVFLECVQDMDHENMFWYRQDPGLGLRLIYFSYDVKMKEKGDIPEGYSVSREKKERFSLILESASTNQTSMYLCASLAASKPGTEAFFGQGTRLTVV.

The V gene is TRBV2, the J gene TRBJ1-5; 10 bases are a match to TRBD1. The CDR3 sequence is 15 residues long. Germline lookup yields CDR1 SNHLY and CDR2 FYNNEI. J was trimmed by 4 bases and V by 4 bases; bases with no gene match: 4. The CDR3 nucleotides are TGTGCCAGCAGTGTAGACAGGGGGCGGAATCAGCCCCAGCATTTT. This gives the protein CASSVDRGRNQPQHF.

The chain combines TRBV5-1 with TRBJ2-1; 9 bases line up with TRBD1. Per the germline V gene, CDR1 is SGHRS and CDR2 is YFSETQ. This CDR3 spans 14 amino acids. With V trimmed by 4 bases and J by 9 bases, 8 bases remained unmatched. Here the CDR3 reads CASSGTGYSGEQFF. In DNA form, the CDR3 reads TGCGCCAGCAGCGGGACAGGGTATTCGGGTGAGCAGTTCTTC.

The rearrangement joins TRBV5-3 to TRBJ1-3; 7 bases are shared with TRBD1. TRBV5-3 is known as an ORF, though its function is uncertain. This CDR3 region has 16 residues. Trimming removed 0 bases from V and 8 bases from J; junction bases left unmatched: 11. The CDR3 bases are TGTGCCAGAAGCTTGGTGGAGGGTGACAGGGCGGACACCATATATTTT. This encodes CARSLVEGDRADTIYF.

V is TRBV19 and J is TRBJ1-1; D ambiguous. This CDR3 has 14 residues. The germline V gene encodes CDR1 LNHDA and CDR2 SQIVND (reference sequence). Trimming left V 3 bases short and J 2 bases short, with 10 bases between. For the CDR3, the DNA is TGTGCCAGTAGTATTAACGGGGTTAACACTGAAGCTTTCTTT. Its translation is CASSINGVNTEAFF.

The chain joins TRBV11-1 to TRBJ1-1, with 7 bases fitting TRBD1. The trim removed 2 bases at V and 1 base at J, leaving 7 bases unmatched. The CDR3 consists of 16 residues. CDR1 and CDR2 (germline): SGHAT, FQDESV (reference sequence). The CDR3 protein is CASSLTSGQRNTEAFF. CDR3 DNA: TGTGCCAGCAGCTTAACCTCGGGACAGAGGAACACTGAAGCTTTCTTT. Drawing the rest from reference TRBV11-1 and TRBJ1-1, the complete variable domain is EAEVAQSPRYKITEKSQAVAFWCDPISGHATLYWYRQILGQGPELLVQFQDESVVDDSQLPKDRFSAERLKGVDSTLKIQPAELGDSAMYLCASSLTSGQRNTEAFFGQGTRLTVV.

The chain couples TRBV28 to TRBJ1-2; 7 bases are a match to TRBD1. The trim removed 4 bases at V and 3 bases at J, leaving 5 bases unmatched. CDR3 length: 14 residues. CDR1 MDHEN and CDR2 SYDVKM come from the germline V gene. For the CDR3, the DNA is TGTGCCAGCAGTTCACTAGACAGGGACTATGGCTACACCTTC. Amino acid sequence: CASSSLDRDYGYTF.

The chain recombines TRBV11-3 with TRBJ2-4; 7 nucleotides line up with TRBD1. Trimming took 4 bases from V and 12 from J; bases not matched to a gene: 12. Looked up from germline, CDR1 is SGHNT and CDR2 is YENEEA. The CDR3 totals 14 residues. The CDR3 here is CASSSGGSLGTQYF. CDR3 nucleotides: TGTGCCAGCAGCTCAGGGGGAAGCCTGGGGACTCAGTACTTC.

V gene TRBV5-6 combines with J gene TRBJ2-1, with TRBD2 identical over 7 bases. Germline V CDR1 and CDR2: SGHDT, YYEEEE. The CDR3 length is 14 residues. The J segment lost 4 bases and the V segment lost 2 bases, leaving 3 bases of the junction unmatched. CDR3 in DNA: TGTGCCAGCAGCTTCGGGCGGGGGTACAATGAGCAGTTCTTC. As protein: CASSFGRGYNEQFF.

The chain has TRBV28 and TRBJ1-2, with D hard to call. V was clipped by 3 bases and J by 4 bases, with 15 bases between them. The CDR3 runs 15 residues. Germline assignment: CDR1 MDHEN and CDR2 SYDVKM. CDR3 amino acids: CASSLDGISGYGYTF. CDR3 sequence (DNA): TGTGCCAGCAGTTTGGACGGGATTTCGGGCTATGGCTACACCTTC.

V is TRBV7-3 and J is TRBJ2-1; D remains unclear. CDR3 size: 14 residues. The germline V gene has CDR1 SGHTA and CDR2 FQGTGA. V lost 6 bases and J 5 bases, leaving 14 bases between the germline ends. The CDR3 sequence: CASRSGSVNNEQFF. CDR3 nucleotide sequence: TGTGCCAGCAGATCAGGATCGGTAAACAATGAGCAGTTCTTC.

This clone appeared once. The chain's CDR3 is CASSPGTYEQYF. In nucleotides, the CDR3 is TGTGCCAGCAGCCCCGGGACCTACGAGCAGTACTTC. This rearrangement joins TRBV5-4 to TRBJ2-7; D might be TRBD2 (5 bases). CDR3 length: 12 amino acids. V lost 4 bases and J 2 bases, leaving 7 bases between the germline ends. Germline V gives CDR1 SGHNT, CDR2 YYREEE (reference sequence). Based on the CDR3 plus reference TRBV5-4 and TRBJ2-7, the full variable domain is ETGVTQSPTHLIKTRGQQVTLRCSSQSGHNTVSWYQQALGQGPQFIFQYYREEENGRGNFPPRFSGLQFPNYSSELNVNALELDDSALYLCASSPGTYEQYFGPGTRLTVT.

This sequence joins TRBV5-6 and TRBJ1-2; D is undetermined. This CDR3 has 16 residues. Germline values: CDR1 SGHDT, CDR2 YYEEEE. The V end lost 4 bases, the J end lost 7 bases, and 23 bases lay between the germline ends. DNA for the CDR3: TGTGCCAGCAGCGGAATAGAATCAGGCAAGGCCAGTGGCTACACCTTC. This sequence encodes CASSGIESGKASGYTF.

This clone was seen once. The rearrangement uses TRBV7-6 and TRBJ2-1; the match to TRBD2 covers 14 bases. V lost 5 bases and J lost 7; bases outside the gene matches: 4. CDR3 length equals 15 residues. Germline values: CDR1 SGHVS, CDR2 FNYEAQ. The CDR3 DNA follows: TGTGCCAGCAGCCCCCGACTAGCGGGAGGGAATGAGCAGTTCTTC. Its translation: CASSPRLAGGNEQFF.

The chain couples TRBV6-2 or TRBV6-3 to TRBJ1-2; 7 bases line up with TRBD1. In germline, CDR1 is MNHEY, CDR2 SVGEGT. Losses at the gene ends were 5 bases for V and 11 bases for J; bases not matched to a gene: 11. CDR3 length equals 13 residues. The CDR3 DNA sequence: TGTGCCAGCAGTCTACAGGGGCCTATCTGGTACACCTTC. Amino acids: CASSLQGPIWYTF.

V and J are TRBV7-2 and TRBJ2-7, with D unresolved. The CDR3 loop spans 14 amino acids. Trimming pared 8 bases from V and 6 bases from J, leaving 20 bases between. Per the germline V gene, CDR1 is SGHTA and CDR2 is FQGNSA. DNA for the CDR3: TGTGCCAGCGGGTGGCCCCAGGCAGCCGCCGAGCAGTACTTC. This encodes CASGWPQAAAEQYF.

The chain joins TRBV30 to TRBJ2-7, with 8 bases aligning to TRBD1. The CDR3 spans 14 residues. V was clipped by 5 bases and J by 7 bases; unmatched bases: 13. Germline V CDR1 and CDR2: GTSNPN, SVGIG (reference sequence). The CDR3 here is CAWDPGQGWKEQYF. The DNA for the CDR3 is TGTGCCTGGGACCCCGGACAGGGATGGAAGGAGCAGTACTTC.

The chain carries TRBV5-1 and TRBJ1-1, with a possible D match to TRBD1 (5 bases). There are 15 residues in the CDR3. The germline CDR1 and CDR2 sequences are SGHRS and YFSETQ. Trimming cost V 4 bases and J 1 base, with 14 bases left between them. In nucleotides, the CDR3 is TGCGCCAGCAGCCCCGGTGGTGGGGCGAACACTGAAGCTTTCTTT. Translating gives CASSPGGGANTEAFF.

In DNA form, the CDR3 reads TGTGCTAGTGGCACGGGGAACGAGGAGCAGTACTTC. Protein product: CASGTGNEEQYF. The chain employs TRBV12-5 and TRBJ2-7; tentatively, D is TRBD2 (5 bases). Germline CDR1 is LGHNT and CDR2 is FRNRAP. The CDR3 contains 12 residues. Trimming shortened V by 6 bases and J by 7 bases, and 13 bases separated the two germline ends.

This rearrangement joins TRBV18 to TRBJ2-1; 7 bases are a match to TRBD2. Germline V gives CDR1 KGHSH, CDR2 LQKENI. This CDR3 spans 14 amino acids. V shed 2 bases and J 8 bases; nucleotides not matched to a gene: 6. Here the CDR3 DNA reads TGTGCCAGCTCACCAGAAGCAGGGAGGGATGAGCAGTTCTTC. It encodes CASSPEAGRDEQFF.